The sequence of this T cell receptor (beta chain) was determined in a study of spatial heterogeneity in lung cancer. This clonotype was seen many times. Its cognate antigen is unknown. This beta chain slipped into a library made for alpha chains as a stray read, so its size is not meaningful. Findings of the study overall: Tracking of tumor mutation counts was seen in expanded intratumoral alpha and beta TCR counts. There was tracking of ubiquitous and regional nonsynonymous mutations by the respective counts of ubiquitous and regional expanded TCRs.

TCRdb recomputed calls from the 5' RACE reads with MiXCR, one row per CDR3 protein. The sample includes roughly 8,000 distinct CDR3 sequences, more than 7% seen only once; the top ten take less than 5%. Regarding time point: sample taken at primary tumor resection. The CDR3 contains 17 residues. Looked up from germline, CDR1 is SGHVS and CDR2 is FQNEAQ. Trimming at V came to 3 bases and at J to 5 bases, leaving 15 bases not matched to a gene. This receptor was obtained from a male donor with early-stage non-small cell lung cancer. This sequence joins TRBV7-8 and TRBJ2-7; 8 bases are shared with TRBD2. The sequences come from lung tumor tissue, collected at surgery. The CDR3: CASSLRTTAGAANEQYF. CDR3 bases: TGTGCCAGCAGCTTGAGGACTACAGCGGGAGCAGCGAACGAGCAGTACTTC.